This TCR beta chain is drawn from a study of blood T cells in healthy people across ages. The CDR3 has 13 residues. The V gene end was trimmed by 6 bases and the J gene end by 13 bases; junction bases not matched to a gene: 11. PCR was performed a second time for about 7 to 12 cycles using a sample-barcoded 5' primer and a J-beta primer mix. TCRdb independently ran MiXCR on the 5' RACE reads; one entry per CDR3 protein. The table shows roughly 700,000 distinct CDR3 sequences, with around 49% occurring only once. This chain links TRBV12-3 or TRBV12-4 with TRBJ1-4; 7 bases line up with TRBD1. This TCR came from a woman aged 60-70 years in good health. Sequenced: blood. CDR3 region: CASRPPGQARLFF. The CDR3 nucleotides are TGTGCCAGCAGACCCCCCGGACAGGCGCGACTGTTTTTT.